One TCR beta chain is described in this entry. The TCR beta library used iRepertoire HTBI primers with Arm-PCR amplification of CDR3. TCRdb reprocessed the multiplex PCR reads with MiXCR, giving one entry per CDR3 protein. The sample comprises 530,000 or so distinct CDR3 sequences, about 13% of which are singletons, and 8% to 10% rests with the top ten. Germline trimming cut 4 bases from V and 3 bases from J; bases unmatched to any gene: 12. The germline V gene has CDR1 KGHSH and CDR2 LQKENI. The CDR3 extends over 16 amino acids. The data were taken from a study of regulatory T cells in long-lasting Graves disease. Time point described: newly diagnosed GD, antithyroid drugs for less than 3 months. The TCR library used RNA extracted from PBMCs. Separately, the same data were catalogued under a study of T cells in Graves' hyperthyroidism and ophthalmopathy.

The rearrangement links TRBV18 to TRBJ2-7, with TRBD2 matching 7 bases. This clonotype originated in a man younger than 40 with Graves disease. The source was peripheral blood mononuclear cells (PBMCs), collected at new diagnosis, from a patient treated with antithyroid drugs. The CDR3 DNA reads TGTGCCAGCTCACGCGTTGGGGGGGAATTCCTCTACGAGCAGTACTTC. Amino acid sequence: CASSRVGGEFLYEQYF.